Shown below are 27 T cell receptor beta chains from a single sample sequenced in a study of cytomegalovirus exposure and HLA in healthy donors (TCRdb year 2017). Preparation of the library involved the immunoSEQ multiplex PCR assay. For the multiplex PCR, a mixture combining 60 forward primers for TCR Vbeta segments and 13 reverse primers for TCR Jbeta segments was used. TCRdb provides this immuneACCESS table in a form limited to in-frame rearrangements. Some clones are lacking; in checked studies, under half of them reflect an unresolved V gene, and why the rest are absent is not known. A total of some 190,000 clones appear in this sample, 70% to 75% of them only once. Clones ranked in the top ten supply over 4% of the sample. The specimen sequenced was PBMCs. Receptors were obtained from a man aged 25-45 years in good health and CMV-seropositive.

This chain uses TRBV5-1 with TRBJ2-7; D might be TRBD2 (5 bases). Germline CDR1 SGHRS, CDR2 YFSETQ. CDR3 size: 12 residues. Trimming removed 6 bases from V and 2 bases from J, with 9 bases in between. This CDR3 is CASTDGTYEQYF. CDR3 sequence (DNA): TGCGCCAGCACGGACGGGACCTACGAGCAGTACTTC.

The rearrangement joins TRBV30 to TRBJ2-2; 8 bases are shared with TRBD2. Germline assignment: CDR1 GTSNPN and CDR2 SVGIG (reference sequence). The junction had 8 bases not matched to a gene; V was cut back by 0 bases and J by 2 bases. The length of the CDR3 is 17 residues. The CDR3: CAWSVQFGTSNTGELFF. The CDR3 nucleotides read TGTGCCTGGAGTGTACAATTCGGGACTAGTAACACCGGGGAGCTGTTTTTT. Full variable domain (rest looked up from reference TRBV30 and TRBJ2-2): SQTIHQWPATLVQPVGSPLSLECTVEGTSNPNLYWYRQAAGRGLQLLFYSVGIGQISSEVPQNLSASRPQDRQFILSSKKLLLSDSGFYLCAWSVQFGTSNTGELFFGEGSRLTVL.

This clone has just one count. The chain recombines TRBV6-1 with TRBJ1-2, with 10 nucleotides matching TRBD1. The germline V gene has CDR1 MNHNS and CDR2 SASEGT. The CDR3 runs to 13 residues. After removal of 7 bases from V and 10 bases from J, the junction contained 9 bases not matched to a gene. CDR3 bases: TGTGCCAGCAAACAGACAGGGGGCGACCCCTACACCTTC. Its protein is CASKQTGGDPYTF.

The chain is built from TRBV5-4 and TRBJ2-3; 9 nucleotides line up with TRBD2. The germline V gene encodes CDR1 SGHNT and CDR2 YYREEE (reference sequence). The trim removed 7 bases at V and 1 base at J, leaving 4 bases unmatched. This CDR3 comprises 14 residues. The CDR3 DNA reads TGTGCCAGCCAGGGACTAGCAGGCACAGATACGCAGTATTTT. It codes for CASQGLAGTDTQYF.

This clone was observed a single time. CDR3 nucleotide sequence: TGCAGTGTCGGGAGGAGTGACGAGCAGTACTTC. Translation gives CSVGRSDEQYF. The chain uses TRBV20-1 and TRBJ2-7, with 7 bases fitting TRBD2. Germline V gene sequence: CDR1 DFQATT, CDR2 SNEGSKA (reference sequence). V shed 7 bases, J shed 5 bases, and the junction held 5 bases outside the gene matches. The CDR3 has 11 amino acids.

This clone has only a few counts. The V call is TRBV7-8, the J call TRBJ1-5, with D uncertain. Trimming pared 4 bases from V and 0 bases from J, leaving 16 bases between. The germline V gene has CDR1 SGHVS and CDR2 FQNEAQ. This CDR3 spans 17 amino acids. CDR3 in amino acids: CASSSYENIYSNQPQHF. CDR3 in DNA: TGTGCCAGCAGCTCTTACGAGAATATCTATAGCAATCAGCCCCAGCATTTT.

The CDR3 region is CASSPRRDGTGGFNYGYTF. CDR3 bases: TGTGCCAGCAGCCCGCGACGTGATGGGACAGGGGGCTTTAACTATGGCTACACCTTC. This chain links TRBV7-2 with TRBJ1-2; TRBD1 agrees at 12 bases. The trim removed 5 bases at V and 1 base at J, leaving 14 bases unmatched. CDR3 size: 19 residues. From germline, CDR1 is SGHTA and CDR2 FQGNSA.

V gene TRBV19 combines with J gene TRBJ1-1; perhaps TRBD1 as D (6 bases). The CDR3 has 15 residues. Germline CDR1 and CDR2: LNHDA and SQIVND (reference sequence). V lost 3 bases and J lost 1, with 12 bases in between. The CDR3 spells CASSIQPTGNTEAFF. CDR3 coding DNA: TGTGCCAGTAGTATTCAACCGACAGGGAACACTGAAGCTTTCTTT.

This clone was counted between two and nine times. The CDR3 nucleotides are TGTGCCAGCTCACCTAGCAGGGAAGAGACCCAGTACTTC. Protein sequence: CASSPSREETQYF. The chain is built from TRBV18 and TRBJ2-5, with TRBD1 as a possible D gene (5 bases). The CDR3 is made up of 13 amino acids. Germline CDR1 and CDR2: KGHSH and LQKENI. Trimming shortened V by 3 bases and J by 3 bases, and 8 bases separated the two germline ends.

This clone was seen once. The CDR3 DNA reads as TGCGCCAGCAGCGCGGGGACTAGCGGGAGGGCCACCGGGGAGCTGTTTTTT. Translation gives CASSAGTSGRATGELFF. The V gene is TRBV5-1, the J gene TRBJ2-2; 16 bases agree with TRBD2. CDR1 is SGHRS and CDR2 is YFSETQ in the germline V gene. The ends lost 4 bases at V and 4 bases at J; junction bases unmatched: 4. CDR3 length equals 17 residues.

The chain uses TRBV7-9 and TRBJ1-1; a weak D match, TRBD1 (6 bases). With 0 bases removed from V and 8 bases from J, the gap between germline ends came to 13 bases. Per germline, CDR1 SEHNR and CDR2 FQNEAQ (reference sequence). This CDR3 is 14 amino acids long. The CDR3 protein is CASSLAPGGGEAFF. In nucleotides, the CDR3 is TGTGCCAGCAGCTTAGCCCCCGGGGGGGGCGAAGCTTTCTTT.

The CDR3 sequence is CASSQEDPSGGVVTDTQYF. The CDR3 DNA reads TGCGCCAGCAGCCAAGAAGATCCTAGCGGGGGGGTTGTAACAGATACGCAGTATTTT. The chain carries TRBV4-3 and TRBJ2-3; 12 bases are shared with TRBD2. The CDR3 is made up of 19 amino acids. Germline V gene data show CDR1 as LGHNA and CDR2 as YSLEER. V lost 0 bases to trimming and J lost 3 bases; unmatched junction nucleotides: 10.

A note on this clone: The identical CDR3 is also encoded by other nucleotide sequences in the sample. The rearrangement uses TRBV18 and TRBJ2-5, with TRBD1 as a possible D gene (5 bases). Trimming stripped 2 bases from V and 3 bases from J, with 10 bases between. The CDR3 has 14 residues. Germline V gene sequence: CDR1 KGHSH, CDR2 LQKENI. The CDR3 reads CASSPGQGKETQYF. CDR3 bases: TGTGCCAGCTCACCAGGGCAGGGTAAAGAGACCCAGTACTTC.

The chain links TRBV2 to TRBJ2-7; 7 positions match TRBD2. V shed 1 base, J shed 6 bases, and the junction held 6 bases outside the gene matches. Germline V gene data show CDR1 as SNHLY and CDR2 as FYNNEI. This CDR3 is built from 14 residues. This chain's CDR3 is CASSEGEGFGEQYF. In DNA form, the CDR3 reads TGTGCCAGCAGTGAAGGGGAGGGATTCGGCGAGCAGTACTTC.

The chain combines TRBV2 with TRBJ2-3, with D possibly TRBD1 on 5 matching bases. Germline V CDR1 and CDR2: SNHLY, FYNNEI. V was pared by 7 bases and J by 5 bases, with 16 bases between. The CDR3 spans 14 residues. Here the CDR3 reads CASKFGRAGDTQYF. CDR3 bases: TGTGCCAGCAAGTTCGGCAGGGCCGGAGATACGCAGTATTTT.

The chain couples TRBV19 to TRBJ2-3; 7 nucleotides match TRBD2. CDR3 length: 17 amino acids. From germline, CDR1 is LNHDA and CDR2 SQIVND (reference sequence). The trim removed 4 bases at V and 4 bases at J, leaving 14 bases unmatched. In DNA, the CDR3 is TGTGCCAGTAGTAAGGCCCCACTCGTAGCGGGCGCAGATACGCAGTATTTT. Amino acid sequence: CASSKAPLVAGADTQYF.

The chain joins TRBV7-8 to TRBJ1-1; 7 bases line up with TRBD1. Germline V gene sequence: CDR1 SGHVS, CDR2 FQNEAQ. The V and J ends lost 5 bases and 1 base, in that order; junction bases with no gene match: 4. The CDR3 spans 14 residues. CDR3 coding DNA: TGTGCCAGCAGCCACAGGGGTAAGAACACTGAAGCTTTCTTT. This gives the protein CASSHRGKNTEAFF.

The chain recombines TRBV10-3 with TRBJ1-1; 7 bases fit TRBD1. The CDR3 consists of 15 residues. The germline CDR1 and CDR2 sequences are ENHRY and SYGVKD. V lost 6 bases to trimming and J lost 0 bases; unmatched junction nucleotides: 7. The CDR3 region has the DNA TGTGCCATCAGCCCCCGGACAGGCCTGAACACTGAAGCTTTCTTT. Its translation is CAISPRTGLNTEAFF.

The genes are TRBV10-3 and TRBJ1-3, with 10 bases that match TRBD1. Trimming removed 11 bases from V and 3 bases from J; junction bases left unmatched: 19. CDR3 size: 18 residues. Germline assignment: CDR1 ENHRY and CDR2 SYGVKD. The CDR3 coding sequence is TGTGCCCTTCGCCCGGGACAGGGGTTGCCGGCGGGTGGAAACACCATATATTTT. Encoded protein: CALRPGQGLPAGGNTIYF.

There are a few counts of this clone. CDR3 DNA sequence: TGCGCCAGCAGCCAAGAGATTGGGCCCGCTAACTATGGCTACACCTTC. It codes for CASSQEIGPANYGYTF. This rearrangement joins TRBV4-3 to TRBJ1-2; D is unclear. The CDR3 is 16 residues long. Germline lookup yields CDR1 LGHNA and CDR2 YSLEER. V was shortened by 0 bases and J by 0 bases, with 11 bases between the two germline ends.

CDR3 sequence (DNA): TGTGCCAGTAGTGATTTCGGGGGGCTTGATCCACCCCTCCACTTT. Residues: CASSDFGGLDPPLHF. The V gene is TRBV19, the J gene TRBJ1-6; the D gene is possibly TRBD1 (6 bases). CDR3 length equals 15 residues. Trimming took off 5 bases at V and 11 bases at J, with 19 bases between the two ends. CDR1 is LNHDA and CDR2 is SQIVND in the germline V gene (reference sequence). The full variable domain, rest sourced from reference TRBV19 and TRBJ1-6, is DGGITQSPKYLFRKEGQNVTLSCEQNLNHDAMYWYRQDPGQGLRLIYYSQIVNDFQKGDIAEGYSVSREKKESFPLTVTSAQKNPTAFYLCASSDFGGLDPPLHFGNGTRLTVT.

V is TRBV10-3 and J is TRBJ2-5; D call uncertain. Germline V CDR1 and CDR2: ENHRY, SYGVKD. V gave up 4 bases and J gave up 5 bases, with 11 bases separating them. This CDR3 is 13 amino acids long. As DNA, the CDR3 is TGTGCCATCAGTGCGGCAGGATCGGAGACCCAGTACTTC. It yields the protein CAISAAGSETQYF.

CDR3 DNA: TGTGCCAGCAGCACCCCCGGGACAGGAGGCTACACCTTC. Protein product: CASSTPGTGGYTF. The rearrangement joins TRBV5-6 to TRBJ1-2; 8 bases match TRBD1. The junction had 7 bases not matched to a gene; V was cut back by 4 bases and J by 8 bases. The CDR3 extends over 13 amino acids. Germline lookup yields CDR1 SGHDT and CDR2 YYEEEE. The full variable domain, in which reference TRBV5-6 and TRBJ1-2 provide the parts outside the CDR3, is DAGVTQSPTHLIKTRGQQVTLRCSPKSGHDTVSWYQQALGQGPQFIFQYYEEEERQRGNFPDRFSGHQFPNYSSELNVNALLLGDSALYLCASSTPGTGGYTFGSGTRLTVV.

The rearrangement uses TRBV7-8 and TRBJ1-5; 7 bases line up with TRBD1. V lost 5 bases to trimming and J lost 5 bases; unmatched junction nucleotides: 6. Germline CDR1 reads SGHVS; CDR2 reads FQNEAQ. The CDR3 length is 14 residues. CDR3 amino acids: CASSQGQEYQPQHF. The CDR3, as DNA: TGTGCCAGCAGCCAAGGACAGGAGTATCAGCCCCAGCATTTT.

DNA for the CDR3: TGTGCCAGCAGCACCGGGACAGGGGGCGGCACAGATACGCAGTATTTT. This encodes CASSTGTGGGTDTQYF. The chain recombines TRBV7-2 with TRBJ2-3, with 12 nucleotides matching TRBD1. Germline assignment: CDR1 SGHTA and CDR2 FQGNSA. The CDR3 covers 16 residues. V lost 5 bases, J lost 1 base, and 4 bases stayed unmatched. The variable domain in full, completed from reference TRBV7-2 and TRBJ2-3, reads GAGVSQSPSNKVTEKGKDVELRCDPISGHTALYWYRQSLGQGLEFLIYFQGNSAPDKSGLPSDRFSAERTGGSVSTLTIQRTQQEDSAVYLCASSTGTGGGTDTQYFGPGTRLTVL.

This chain uses TRBV19 with TRBJ2-1, with 9 bases aligning to TRBD2. This CDR3 contains 17 residues. After removal of 7 bases from V and 0 bases from J, the junction contained 10 bases not matched to a gene. Germline CDR1 reads LNHDA; CDR2 reads SQIVND (reference sequence). In DNA form, the CDR3 reads TGTGCCAGTAATGAGGAAGGAGCGGGGGGCTCCTACAATGAGCAGTTCTTC. Protein sequence: CASNEEGAGGSYNEQFF.

This clone was counted between two and nine times. The chain employs TRBV7-9 and TRBJ1-6; 10 bases agree with TRBD1. The CDR3 runs 12 residues. Trimming removed 10 bases from V and 10 bases from J; junction bases left unmatched: 4. CDR1 SEHNR and CDR2 FQNEAQ come from the germline V gene (reference sequence). The CDR3 nucleotides are TGTGCCATTGGGACAGGGGACTCACCCCTCCACTTT. This codes for CAIGTGDSPLHF.